A single sample is the source of the 30 T cell receptor beta chains below, sequenced in a study of CXCR3-negative and CXCR3-positive naive CD8 T cells. Study-level points and caveats: Naive cells positive for CXCR3 carried more hydrophobic TRB CDR3s than CXCR3-negative ones.

The study made its TRB cDNA libraries by 5' RACE, adding UMI labels. TCRdb reprocessed the 5' RACE reads and keeps a single row for each CDR3 protein, giving no DNA. The record lists roughly 140,000 distinct CDR3 sequences, of which the ten most abundant hold 0.25% to 0.3%. Their antigen targets remain unknown. Sequenced: naive CXCR3+ CD8+ T cells from blood. The sample's subset: CD45RO-CCR7+CD27+CD95- naive CD8+ T cells expressing CXCR3 (TNR3+). The receptor set was obtained from a human donor in good health. Some clones in this sample may be carry-over from other donors' samples.

This rearrangement joins TRBV29-1 to TRBJ2-7; the D call from TCRdb, TRBD2, cannot be confirmed without DNA. Germline CDR1 reads SQVTM; CDR2 reads ANQGSEA. The CDR3 spans 13 residues. This CDR3 is CSALAGDRYEQYF.

This chain connects TRBV5-5 to TRBJ1-1; there is no DNA to check the TCRdb D call of TRBD1. CDR3 size: 18 residues. Germline V CDR1 and CDR2: SGHKS, YYEKEE (reference sequence). The CDR3 protein is CASSLYVWGQGMNTEAFF.

The V and J genes are TRBV29-1 and TRBJ2-2; the TRBD1 assignment by TCRdb is unverifiable without DNA. The CDR3 covers 14 residues. Germline V gene lookup returns CDR1 SQVTM and CDR2 ANQGSEA. The CDR3 is CSVPEGTGAGELFF.

The chain carries TRBV12-3 or TRBV12-4 and TRBJ1-1. The CDR3 spans 11 residues. The CDR3 region is CASNYADEAFF.

This CDR3 reads CASSLEGGVSDTQYF. The chain employs TRBV28 and TRBJ2-3; TCRdb returns TRBD1, unconfirmable since there is no DNA. Germline CDR1 is MDHEN and CDR2 is SYDVKM. This CDR3 region has 15 residues.

The chain combines TRBV5-4 with TRBJ2-1; as DNA is missing, the TRBD1 call by TCRdb cannot be tested. The germline CDR1 and CDR2 sequences are SGHNT and YYREEE (reference sequence). This CDR3 spans 18 amino acids. The CDR3 protein is CASEEGGSLKGTYNEQFF.

V gene TRBV7-3 combines with J gene TRBJ2-2; without DNA, the TCRdb call of TRBD1 cannot be checked. Germline-derived CDR1 and CDR2 are SGHTA and FQGTGA. The CDR3 loop spans 16 amino acids. The CDR3 here is CASSYGQRSNTGELFF.

The V and J genes are TRBV20-1 and TRBJ2-2. In germline, CDR1 is DFQATT, CDR2 SNEGSKA (reference sequence). This CDR3 comprises 15 residues. The CDR3 loop is CSARDAVSDTGELFF.

This sequence joins TRBV29-1 and TRBJ2-7. Germline V gene lookup returns CDR1 SQVTM and CDR2 ANQGSEA. The CDR3 is 13 residues long. The CDR3 region is CSVSVRSSYEQYF.

The chain combines TRBV29-1 with TRBJ1-1. Looked up from germline, CDR1 is SQVTM and CDR2 is ANQGSEA. The CDR3 is 18 amino acids. The CDR3 spells CSVSGLVGDNTEAAEAFF.

The chain employs TRBV29-1 and TRBJ1-1. CDR3 length equals 14 residues. From germline, CDR1 is SQVTM and CDR2 ANQGSEA. The CDR3 sequence is CSVHKPSTRGGAFF. Using reference TRBV29-1 and TRBJ1-1 for the parts outside the CDR3, the full variable domain is SAVISQKPSRDICQRGTSLTIQCQVDSQVTMMFWYRQQPGQSLTLIATANQGSEATYESGFVIDKFPISRPNLTFSTLTVSNMSPEDSSIYLCSVHKPSTRGGAFFGQGTRLTVV.

The chain joins TRBV12-3 or TRBV12-4 to TRBJ2-1; lacking DNA, the TRBD2 call made by TCRdb goes unchecked. CDR3 length equals 15 residues. This CDR3 reads CASSLVQIAGNEQFF.

The V gene is TRBV7-2, the J gene TRBJ1-4; TCRdb's D gene call, TRBD1, goes unchecked for lack of DNA. CDR1 is SGHTA and CDR2 is FQGNSA in the germline V gene. This CDR3 is 13 amino acids long. The CDR3 sequence: CASSFGPNEKLFF.

V is TRBV3-1 and J is TRBJ2-1; the D call from TCRdb, TRBD2, cannot be confirmed without DNA. Looked up from germline, CDR1 is LGHDT and CDR2 is YNNKEL (reference sequence). This CDR3 region has 16 residues. The CDR3: CASGGLAPFNRDEQFF.

J is TRBJ2-5 and V is TRBV29-1. Germline V CDR1 and CDR2: SQVTM, ANQGSEA. This CDR3 is 12 amino acids long. CDR3: CSVERDQETQYF.

The chain is built from TRBV5-1 and TRBJ2-7; the TCRdb call, TRBD1, lacks DNA for checking. The CDR3 totals 17 residues. The V gene's germline CDR1 is SGHRS and CDR2 YFSETQ. CDR3 amino acids: CASSTLPGQGPTYEQYF.

This chain joins TRBV6-2 or TRBV6-3 and TRBJ2-5. This CDR3 has 13 residues. Germline-derived CDR1 and CDR2 are MNHEY and SVGEGT. This CDR3 reads CASIRRTEETQYF.

This sequence joins TRBV30 and TRBJ2-7; the D call of TRBD1 rests on TCRdb alone, since no DNA is present to check it. The CDR3 has 14 amino acids. Germline CDR1 GTSNPN, CDR2 SVGIG (reference sequence). The CDR3 sequence: CAGHPGGAFYEQYF.

The chain joins TRBV24-1 to TRBJ2-1. The CDR3 spans 13 residues. Per the germline V gene, CDR1 is KGHDR and CDR2 is SFDVKD. This CDR3 reads CATSDPSYNEQFF.

The chain combines TRBV7-9 with TRBJ2-5; without DNA, the TCRdb call of TRBD2 cannot be checked. The CDR3 extends over 16 amino acids. Germline assignment: CDR1 SEHNR and CDR2 FQNEAQ (reference sequence). The CDR3 here is CASSSGTSGSQETQYF.

The rearrangement links TRBV5-1 to TRBJ2-1; TCRdb's D call, TRBD2, is unchecked because there is no DNA. The CDR3 contains 18 residues. The V gene's germline CDR1 is SGHRS and CDR2 YFSETQ. CDR3 protein: CASSKEAGPVSSYNEQFF.

The chain uses TRBV7-3 and TRBJ2-3; the D gene TCRdb calls, TRBD2, cannot be checked with no DNA. This CDR3 comprises 14 residues. Germline loops: CDR1 SGHTA, CDR2 FQGTGA. CDR3 sequence reads: CASSLWDLEDTQYF. Using reference TRBV7-3 and TRBJ2-3 for the parts outside the CDR3, the full variable domain is GAGVSQTPSNKVTEKGKYVELRCDPISGHTALYWYRQSLGQGPEFLIYFQGTGAADDSGLPNDRFFAVRPEGSVSTLKIQRTERGDSAVYLCASSLWDLEDTQYFGPGTRLTVL.

The V call is TRBV2, the J call TRBJ2-1. The germline V gene encodes CDR1 SNHLY and CDR2 FYNNEI. The CDR3 runs to 13 residues. This chain's CDR3 is CASGRNEVGEQFF.

The rearrangement uses TRBV3-1 and TRBJ2-1. The length of the CDR3 is 16 residues. Germline loops: CDR1 LGHDT, CDR2 YNNKEL (reference sequence). CDR3 in amino acids: CASSQDLSLTNNEQFF.

V is TRBV6-5 and J is TRBJ1-1. The germline gives CDR1 MNHEY, CDR2 SVGAGI. The CDR3 is 14 amino acids. CDR3 protein: CASSSLQLNTEAFF.

This chain connects TRBV20-1 to TRBJ1-1. Germline V gene lookup returns CDR1 DFQATT and CDR2 SNEGSKA (reference sequence). This CDR3 is 13 amino acids long. CDR3 in amino acids: CSARDGLVTEAFF.

The genes are TRBV29-1 and TRBJ2-7; as DNA is missing, the TRBD1 call by TCRdb cannot be tested. CDR1 and CDR2 from the germline V gene are SQVTM and ANQGSEA. CDR3 length: 13 residues. The CDR3 loop reads CSVGRESSYEQYF.

The chain has TRBV7-2 and TRBJ2-1; the TCRdb D gene call, TRBD2, has no DNA to confirm it. The V gene's germline CDR1 is SGHTA and CDR2 FQGNSA. The CDR3 is 16 amino acids. The CDR3 sequence: CASSHSPGLGSNEQFF.

The chain couples TRBV5-1 to TRBJ2-1; there is no DNA to check the TCRdb D call of TRBD1. CDR1 is SGHRS and CDR2 is YFSETQ in the germline V gene. This CDR3 spans 16 amino acids. The CDR3: CASSFGGSGFYNEQFF.

The chain couples TRBV12-3 or TRBV12-4 to TRBJ2-7; TCRdb's D call, TRBD1, is unchecked because there is no DNA. This CDR3 spans 14 amino acids. Here the CDR3 reads CASSWASTGSEQYF.